This T cell receptor beta chain was found in a study of OX40 agonist ivuxolimab in advanced cancers. The wider study: Patients undergoing dose escalation presented with hepatocellular carcinoma, melanoma, renal cell or head and neck cancer.

Repertoires were generated with immunoSEQ multiplex PCR, while TCRdb's copy carries only in-frame clones and drops some. This sample has tens of thousands of clones, with 90% to 95% found just once. This CDR3 spans 15 amino acids. In germline, CDR1 is MDHEN, CDR2 SYDVKM. Deletions cut 1 base from V and 6 bases from J, with 16 bases between. Specimen: CD4+ or CD8+ T cells sorted from blood, collected in a trial of the OX40 agonist ivuxolimab. This sequence was found in an adult with an advanced solid tumor such as melanoma, head and neck, liver or kidney cancer. The V and J genes are TRBV28 and TRBJ2-7, with D possibly TRBD2 on 5 matching bases. CDR3 sequence reads: CASSLSAGLATEQYF. CDR3 in DNA: TGTGCCAGCAGTTTATCCGCAGGTCTAGCTACCGAGCAGTACTTC.